This record concerns one T cell receptor (beta chain) sequence. Its cognate antigen is unknown. This sample is part of a study of cytomegalovirus exposure and HLA in healthy donors. Across the whole study: The roughly 130 validation repertoires used the same platform as the approximately 620 first-cohort repertoires (as reported by a later analysis). Study-wide results and limits: The investigators catalogued some 150 TCR beta chains as cytomegalovirus-associated. There were a few CMV-associated chains whose specificity for CMV antigens was confirmed in vitro.

Only in-frame clones appear in the TCRdb table, and some are missing; sequencing was by immunoSEQ multiplex PCR. The sample yields fewer than 60,000 clones, 93% seen once. Trimming at V came to 5 bases and at J to 4 bases, leaving 8 bases not matched to a gene. The CDR3 runs 15 residues. Germline V gene data show CDR1 as LNHDA and CDR2 as SQIVND (reference sequence). Sequenced: PBMCs. The chain recombines TRBV19 with TRBJ2-3, with 8 nucleotides matching TRBD2. The origin of this receptor is a woman in her late teens or twenties in good health and CMV-seropositive. CDR3 residues: CASSAQRGGADTQYF. The CDR3 DNA reads TGTGCCAGTAGTGCCCAACGGGGGGGCGCAGATACGCAGTATTTT.